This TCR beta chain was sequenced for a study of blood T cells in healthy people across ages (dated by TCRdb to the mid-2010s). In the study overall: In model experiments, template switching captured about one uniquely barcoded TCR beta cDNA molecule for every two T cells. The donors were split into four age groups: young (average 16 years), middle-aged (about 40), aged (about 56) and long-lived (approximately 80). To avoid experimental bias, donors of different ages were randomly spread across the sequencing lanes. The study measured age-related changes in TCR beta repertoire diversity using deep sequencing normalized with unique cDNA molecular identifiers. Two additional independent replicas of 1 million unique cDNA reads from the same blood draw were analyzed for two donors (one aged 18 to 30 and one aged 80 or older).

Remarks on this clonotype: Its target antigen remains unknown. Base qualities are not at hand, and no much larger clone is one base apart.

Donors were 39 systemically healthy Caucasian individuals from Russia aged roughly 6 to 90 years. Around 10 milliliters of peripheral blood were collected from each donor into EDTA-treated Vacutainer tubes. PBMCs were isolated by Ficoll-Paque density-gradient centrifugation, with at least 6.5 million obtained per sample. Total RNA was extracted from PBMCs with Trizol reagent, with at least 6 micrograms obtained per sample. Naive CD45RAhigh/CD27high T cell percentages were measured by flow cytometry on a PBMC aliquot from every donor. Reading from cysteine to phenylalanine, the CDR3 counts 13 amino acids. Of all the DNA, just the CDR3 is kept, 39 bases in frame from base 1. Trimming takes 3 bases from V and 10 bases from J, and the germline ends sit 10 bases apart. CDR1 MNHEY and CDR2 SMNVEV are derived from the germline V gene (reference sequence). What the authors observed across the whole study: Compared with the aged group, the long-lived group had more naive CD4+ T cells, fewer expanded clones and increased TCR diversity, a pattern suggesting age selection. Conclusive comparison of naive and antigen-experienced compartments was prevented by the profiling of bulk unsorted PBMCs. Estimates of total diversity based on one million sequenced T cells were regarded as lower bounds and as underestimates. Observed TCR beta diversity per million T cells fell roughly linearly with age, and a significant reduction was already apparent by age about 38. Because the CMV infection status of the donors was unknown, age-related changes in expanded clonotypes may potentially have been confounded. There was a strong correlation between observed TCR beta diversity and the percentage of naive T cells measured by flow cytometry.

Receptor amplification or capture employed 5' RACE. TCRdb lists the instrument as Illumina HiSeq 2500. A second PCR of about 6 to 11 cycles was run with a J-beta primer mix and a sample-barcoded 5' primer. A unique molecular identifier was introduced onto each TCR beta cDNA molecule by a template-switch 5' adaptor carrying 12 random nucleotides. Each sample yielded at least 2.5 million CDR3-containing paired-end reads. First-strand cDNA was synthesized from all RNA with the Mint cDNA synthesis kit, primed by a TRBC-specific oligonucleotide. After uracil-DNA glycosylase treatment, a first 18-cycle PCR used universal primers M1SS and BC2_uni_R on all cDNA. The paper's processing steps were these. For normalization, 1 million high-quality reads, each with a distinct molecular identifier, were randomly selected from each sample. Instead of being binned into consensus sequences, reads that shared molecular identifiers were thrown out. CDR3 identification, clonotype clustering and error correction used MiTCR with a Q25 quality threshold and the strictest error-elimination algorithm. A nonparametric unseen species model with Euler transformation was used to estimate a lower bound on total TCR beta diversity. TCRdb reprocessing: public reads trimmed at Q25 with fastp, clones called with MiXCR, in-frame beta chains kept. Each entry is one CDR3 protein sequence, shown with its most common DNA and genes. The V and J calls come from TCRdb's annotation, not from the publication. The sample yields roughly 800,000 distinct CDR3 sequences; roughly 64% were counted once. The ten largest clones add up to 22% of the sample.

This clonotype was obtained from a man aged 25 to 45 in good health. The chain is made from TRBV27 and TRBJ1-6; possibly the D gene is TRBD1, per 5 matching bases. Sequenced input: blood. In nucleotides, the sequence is TGTGCCAGCAGTTTCGAGGGGAAGTCACCCCTCCACTTT. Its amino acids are CASSFEGKSPLHF.